The sequence of this TCR beta chain was determined in a study of blood T cell repertoires in COVID-19. The overall study: Material from acute and convalescent COVID-19 was sourced from the United States, Italy and Spain. T cells, B-cell-depleted T cells, or PBMCs provided the cDNA or gDNA that served as material.

The repertoire was sequenced with immunoSEQ multiplex PCR; TCRdb's copy has only in-frame clones and lacks some. The data show roughly 250,000 clones, with roughly 80% seen just once and roughly 9.6% held by the top ten. CDR1 is SGHDT, CDR2 YYEEEE, per germline. The CDR3 is made up of 14 amino acids. V lost 2 bases, J lost 2 bases, and 1 base stayed unmatched. The clonotype originates from a woman older than 75 with acute or convalescent COVID-19. Source material: peripheral blood. The genes are TRBV5-6 and TRBJ1-3; 7 nucleotides line up with TRBD1. Written as DNA, the CDR3 is TGTGCCAGCAGCTTCGACAGGGCTGGAAACACCATATATTTT. It encodes CASSFDRAGNTIYF.